This TCR beta chain was captured by sequencing in a study of blood T cells in healthy people across ages. Study-wide background: Template-switching capture recovered about one barcoded beta molecule per two T cells.

A J-beta primer mix and a sample-barcoded 5' primer were used in a second PCR of roughly 6 to 11 cycles. TCRdb redid the calling of the 5' RACE reads with MiXCR, one entry per CDR3 protein. The table has roughly 1,300,000 distinct CDR3 sequences, 59% seen once. This clonotype was seen many times. Its antigen is unknown. Study conclusions and caveats: There was no known CMV status for donors, so expanded clonotype changes were possibly confounded. The diversity estimates, figures obtained from one million T cells, were considered underestimates.

Total RNA was extracted at no less than 6 micrograms per sample. The CDR3 has 14 residues. V was trimmed by 2 bases and J by 4 bases, leaving 9 bases between them. The chain combines TRBV12-3 or TRBV12-4 with TRBJ2-1; no reliable D call. The TCR comes from a man between 18 and 29 years old in good health. The sequenced sample consisted of blood. The CDR3 nucleotides read TGTGCCAGCAGTTTACCCCGTGGATACAATGAGCAGTTCTTC. It specifies CASSLPRGYNEQFF.